Listed here are 27 T cell receptor beta chains from one sample, sequenced in a study of beta chain features in type 1 diabetes. Of the isolated RNA, all was reverse transcribed, and so the sequenced material was expressed TCRB transcripts. Profiled with immunoSEQ multiplex PCR; TCRdb holds only in-frame clones, not every one. The top ten clones hold around 0.05% of a sample with roughly 450,000 clones, about 10% of them seen once. Specimen: naive CD4+ T cells from blood. Every receptor here comes from a woman under 30 in good health.

J is TRBJ1-2 and V is TRBV14; 11 bases are shared with TRBD1. Trimming took 4 bases from V and 3 from J; bases not matched to a gene: 13. Germline V CDR1 and CDR2: SGHDN, FVKESK. This CDR3 region has 18 residues. In nucleotides, the CDR3 is TGTGCCAGCAGCCGACTCCGGGACAGGGGGTCGGACGACTATGGCTACACCTTC. This sequence encodes CASSRLRDRGSDDYGYTF.

The chain employs TRBV2 and TRBJ2-5; D remains ambiguous. The CDR3 length is 13 residues. CDR1 SNHLY and CDR2 FYNNEI come from the germline V gene. V lost 6 bases and J lost 5, with 13 bases in between. In DNA, the CDR3 is TGTGCCAGCAGGGAACAATTCCAGGAGACCCAGTACTTC. Amino acid sequence: CASREQFQETQYF. Full variable domain (missing parts from reference TRBV2 and TRBJ2-5): EPEVTQTPSHQVTQMGQEVILRCVPISNHLYFYWYRQILGQKVEFLVSFYNNEISEKSEIFDDQFSVERPDGSNFTLKIRSTKLEDSAMYFCASREQFQETQYFGPGTRLLVL.

In this sample, this clone turned up a few times. V is TRBV5-4 and J is TRBJ2-3; 7 nucleotides align to TRBD2. The germline V gene has CDR1 SGHNT and CDR2 YYREEE (reference sequence). J lost 6 bases, V lost 5 bases, and 9 bases had no gene match. The CDR3 extends over 14 amino acids. CDR3 protein: CASSLWASGDTQYF. The DNA for the CDR3 is TGTGCCAGCAGTCTCTGGGCTAGCGGCGATACGCAGTATTTT.

J is TRBJ2-3 and V is TRBV7-3; possible D gene TRBD1, 6 bases. Germline CDR1 is SGHTA and CDR2 is FQGTGA. The CDR3 extends over 16 amino acids. Trimming removed 4 bases at V and 1 base at J, with 15 bases between. This chain's CDR3 is CASSSLPQGGTDTQYF. The CDR3 DNA reads TGTGCCAGCAGCTCCCTCCCACAGGGAGGCACAGATACGCAGTATTTT.

This clone has more than one count but fewer than ten. This sequence joins TRBV14 and TRBJ1-3; D is possibly TRBD1 (5 bases). V was shortened by 4 bases and J by 3 bases, with 10 bases between the two germline ends. The CDR3 runs 14 residues. CDR1 SGHDN and CDR2 FVKESK come from the germline V gene. The CDR3 nucleotides read TGTGCCAGCAGCCTCGGGACCTTTGGAAACACCATATATTTT. This encodes CASSLGTFGNTIYF.

This chain uses TRBV7-9 with TRBJ2-4; the D is unclear. V dropped 1 base and J dropped 16 bases, with 11 bases sitting between them. The length of the CDR3 is 11 residues. Per the germline V gene, CDR1 is SEHNR and CDR2 is FQNEAQ (reference sequence). The DNA of the CDR3 is TGTGCCAGCAGCTTAGAAGGCAGTATCTACTTC. Translation: CASSLEGSIYF.

This clone came up a few times. The chain uses TRBV4-1 and TRBJ2-7; TRBD2 is a possible D gene (5 bases). CDR3 size: 16 residues. CDR1 is MGHRA, CDR2 YSYEKL, per germline. V lost 0 bases and J lost 7, with 19 bases in between. CDR3 sequence reads: CASSQEATRAVMEQYF. CDR3 nucleotide sequence: TGCGCCAGCAGCCAAGAGGCAACTAGGGCTGTGATGGAGCAGTACTTC.

J is TRBJ2-1 and V is TRBV27, with unresolved D. V lost 5 bases to trimming and J lost 5 bases, with 16 bases between them. The germline V gene has CDR1 MNHEY and CDR2 SMNVEV (reference sequence). The CDR3 spans 15 residues. The chain's CDR3 is CASSTEGVGNNEQFF. The DNA of the CDR3 is TGTGCCAGCAGTACCGAAGGTGTGGGGAACAATGAGCAGTTCTTC.

A few counts support this clone. The chain carries TRBV25-1 and TRBJ1-6, with 8 nucleotides matching TRBD1. Per the germline V gene, CDR1 is MGHDK and CDR2 is SYGVNS. Trimming at V came to 4 bases and at J to 7 bases, leaving 6 bases not matched to a gene. The CDR3 loop spans 15 amino acids. The CDR3 spells CASSVDTGGNSPLHF. In DNA, the CDR3 is TGTGCCAGCAGTGTCGACACAGGGGGAAATTCACCCCTCCACTTT.

This clone was detected only a few times. V and J are TRBV10-3 and TRBJ2-3; TRBD2 matches at 14 bases. The CDR3 sequence is 15 residues long. Losses at the gene ends were 10 bases for V and 8 bases for J; bases not matched to a gene: 11. Per germline, CDR1 ENHRY and CDR2 SYGVKD. CDR3 protein: CATTLGLAGDGTQYF. CDR3 sequence (DNA): TGTGCCACAACCCTGGGACTAGCGGGAGACGGTACGCAGTATTTT.

This clone was observed a handful of times. The V call is TRBV7-9, the J call TRBJ2-3; no firm D call. The CDR3 runs 11 residues. The V gene's germline CDR1 is SEHNR and CDR2 FQNEAQ (reference sequence). V gave up 7 bases and J gave up 4 bases, with 6 bases separating them. CDR3 coding DNA: TGTGCCAGCACCGATTCAGATACGCAGTATTTT. Its protein is CASTDSDTQYF.

The CDR3 protein is CAWTTRTGTNEKLFF. The DNA for the CDR3 is TGTGCCTGGACCACCCGGACAGGGACTAATGAAAAACTGTTTTTT. V is TRBV30 and J is TRBJ1-4; the match to TRBD1 covers 8 bases. Germline CDR1 and CDR2: GTSNPN and SVGIG (reference sequence). The V and J ends lost 4 bases and 2 bases, in that order; junction bases with no gene match: 6. This CDR3 comprises 15 residues.

The chain uses TRBV5-1 and TRBJ1-4; no reliable D call. Germline V lookup: CDR1 SGHRS, CDR2 YFSETQ. V lost 2 bases and J lost 4, with 9 bases in between. The CDR3 has 14 residues. The CDR3 loop reads CASSLDSGNEKLFF. In DNA form, the CDR3 reads TGCGCCAGCAGCTTAGACTCGGGTAATGAAAAACTGTTTTTT.

The V call is TRBV5-4, the J call TRBJ1-2, with D hard to call. The length of the CDR3 is 16 residues. Germline lookup yields CDR1 SGHNT and CDR2 YYREEE (reference sequence). Trimming shortened V by 4 bases and J by 5 bases, and 21 bases separated the two germline ends. CDR3 nucleotides: TGTGCCAGCAGCACTGGTGCACTTTTAACGGGGTATGGCTACACCTTC. Encoded protein: CASSTGALLTGYGYTF.

This clone was seen more than once but under ten times. This chain uses TRBV29-1 with TRBJ2-1; 8 bases fit TRBD2. This CDR3 is built from 15 residues. From germline, CDR1 is SQVTM and CDR2 ANQGSEA. V shed 5 bases and J 4 bases; nucleotides not matched to a gene: 10. In DNA, the CDR3 is TGCAGCGTTATTCTTGCTAGCGGGCCGTACAATGAGCAGTTCTTC. Residues: CSVILASGPYNEQFF.

The V gene is TRBV6-5, the J gene TRBJ1-2, with unresolved D. The CDR3 runs 12 residues. Trimming removed 7 bases from V and 8 bases from J, with 14 bases in between. The V gene's germline CDR1 is MNHEY and CDR2 SVGAGI. The CDR3 DNA follows: TGTGCCAGCACCACCCCGGGCAGGGGCTACACCTTC. It translates to CASTTPGRGYTF.

This clone was seen only a few times. The CDR3 DNA sequence: TGCGCCAGCAGCTTGGTAGCGGGGGGCACCAATGAGCAGTTCTTC. Its protein product is CASSLVAGGTNEQFF. The chain employs TRBV5-1 and TRBJ2-1; the match to TRBD2 covers 10 bases. The CDR3 is made up of 15 amino acids. The V segment lost 0 bases and the J segment 6 bases; nucleotides outside the gene matches: 3. Germline V lookup: CDR1 SGHRS, CDR2 YFSETQ.

V and J are TRBV5-4 and TRBJ2-1, with D unclear. The CDR3 sequence is 14 residues long. CDR1 and CDR2 (germline): SGHNT, YYREEE (reference sequence). The V end was cut by 2 bases, the J end by 9 bases, with 15 bases between. The CDR3 loop reads CASSLPLSATEQFF. Written as DNA, the CDR3 is TGTGCCAGCAGCTTACCCCTTTCTGCAACTGAGCAGTTCTTC. Combining the CDR3 with reference TRBV5-4 and TRBJ2-1 gives the whole variable domain ETGVTQSPTHLIKTRGQQVTLRCSSQSGHNTVSWYQQALGQGPQFIFQYYREEENGRGNFPPRFSGLQFPNYSSELNVNALELDDSALYLCASSLPLSATEQFFGPGTRLTVL.

The chain has TRBV29-1 and TRBJ2-3; D possibly corresponds to TRBD2 (6 bases). Deletions cut 5 bases from V and 6 bases from J, with 21 bases between. The CDR3 loop spans 15 amino acids. Germline CDR1 SQVTM, CDR2 ANQGSEA. DNA of the CDR3: TGCAGCGTTTTCATACGGGACTGGCAATTGGATACGCAGTATTTT. Translation gives CSVFIRDWQLDTQYF.

This clone was counted a few times. The chain recombines TRBV29-1 with TRBJ2-3; 7 bases are shared with TRBD1. In germline, CDR1 is SQVTM, CDR2 ANQGSEA. The CDR3 extends over 12 amino acids. Trimming removed 5 bases from V and 2 bases from J; junction bases left unmatched: 1. CDR3 nucleotides: TGCAGCGTTCAGGGGGACACAGATACGCAGTATTTT. As protein: CSVQGDTDTQYF.

This clone turned up a few times. The J gene is TRBJ1-3, the V gene TRBV19; a possible D gene is TRBD1 (5 bases). The germline gives CDR1 LNHDA, CDR2 SQIVND (reference sequence). The CDR3 spans 16 residues. The V end was cut by 1 base, the J end by 0 bases, with 10 bases between. CDR3 amino acids: CASSIADRLSGNTIYF. The DNA of the CDR3 is TGTGCCAGTAGTATAGCCGACAGACTCTCTGGAAACACCATATATTTT.

This clone was picked up a small number of times. This chain links TRBV28 with TRBJ2-2, with D possibly matching TRBD2 (6 bases). Trimming shortened V by 0 bases and J by 6 bases, and 11 bases separated the two germline ends. Germline CDR1 reads MDHEN; CDR2 reads SYDVKM. The CDR3 totals 15 residues. The CDR3 sequence is CASSLWEGAAGELFF. The DNA for the CDR3 is TGTGCCAGCAGTTTATGGGAGGGAGCGGCCGGGGAGCTGTTTTTT.

This clone was observed a handful of times. The chain links TRBV19 to TRBJ2-5; D is possibly TRBD2 (5 bases). V was trimmed by 9 bases and J by 5 bases, leaving 16 bases between them. From germline, CDR1 is LNHDA and CDR2 SQIVND (reference sequence). This CDR3 has 13 residues. CDR3 sequence reads: CASTGNPGETQYF. CDR3 nucleotide sequence: TGTGCCAGCACGGGGAATCCCGGGGAGACCCAGTACTTC.

The J gene is TRBJ1-2, the V gene TRBV29-1; unclear D gene. The CDR3 has 13 amino acids. Germline CDR1 SQVTM, CDR2 ANQGSEA. Trimming removed 4 bases at V and 7 bases at J, with 16 bases between. The CDR3 region is CSVAPGSLGGYTF. The CDR3 DNA is TGCAGCGTTGCCCCGGGCTCGCTGGGTGGCTACACCTTC.

This chain joins TRBV29-1 and TRBJ2-7; D tentatively reads TRBD1 or TRBD2 (5 bases each). From germline, CDR1 is SQVTM and CDR2 ANQGSEA. The CDR3 consists of 14 residues. Between the trimmed V and J ends, which lost 4 bases and 3 bases, there was a span of 16 bases. CDR3 residues: CSVASGTRGYEQYF. In nucleotides, the CDR3 is TGCAGCGTTGCCTCCGGGACCAGAGGCTACGAGCAGTACTTC.

This clone came up a few times. The gene calls are TRBV7-8 and TRBJ1-5, with 7 bases lining up with TRBD1. Germline CDR1 SGHVS, CDR2 FQNEAQ. This CDR3 comprises 14 residues. The V gene end was trimmed by 3 bases and the J gene end by 5 bases; junction bases not matched to a gene: 4. The CDR3 DNA sequence: TGTGCCAGCAGCTTGCGCACAGGGGATCAGCCCCAGCATTTT. Amino acid sequence: CASSLRTGDQPQHF.

The chain joins TRBV6-4 to TRBJ2-5, with 7 positions matching TRBD1. CDR3 size: 13 residues. Trimming removed 7 bases from V and 3 bases from J; junction bases left unmatched: 5. CDR1 MRHNA and CDR2 SNTAGT come from the germline V gene. The CDR3 DNA reads TGTGCCAGCACCCGAGGGACAGAAGAGACCCAGTACTTC. Its translation: CASTRGTEETQYF.